This TCR beta chain was documented in a study of T cells in Graves' hyperthyroidism and ophthalmopathy. Findings and caveats of the study: Clonotypes that were expanded in thyroid above 0.001 mostly appeared in blood too.

This clonotype has ten or more counts. The antigen is not known. The CDR3 consists of 15 residues. Germline CDR1 is MDHEN and CDR2 is SYDVKM. V lost 2 bases to trimming and J lost 7 bases; unmatched junction nucleotides: 9. Amplification of TCR beta CDR3 regions used RNA as the template. The HTBI set primed first-round TCR CDR3 RT-PCR. TCRdb independently ran MiXCR on the multiplex PCR reads; one entry per CDR3 protein. The sample has approximately 600,000 distinct CDR3 sequences; roughly 14% are singletons. The specimen was blood. This sequence joins TRBV28 and TRBJ1-2; 8 nucleotides match TRBD1. The clonotype originates from a woman aged 25 to 39 with Graves' hyperthyroidism that later progressed to Graves' ophthalmopathy. The CDR3 DNA reads as TGTGCCAGCAGTTTAACCCAGGGGGCAGTTTCTGGCTACACCTTC. This translates into CASSLTQGAVSGYTF.